This T cell receptor (beta chain) came from a study of blood T cells in healthy people across ages. Primers used in a second PCR of about 6 to 12 cycles were a sample-barcoded 5' primer and a J-beta primer mix. TCRdb analysed the 5' RACE reads with MiXCR anew, one entry per CDR3 protein. The sample lists about 1 million distinct CDR3 sequences; less than 25% were seen once. Germline-derived CDR1 and CDR2 are SQVTM and ANQGSEA. V lost 6 bases and J 1 base, leaving 15 bases between the germline ends. The CDR3 is 14 amino acids. The data also belong to a second study, concerning T cells of mothers and their children. That source notes: Unrelated pairs and related pairs have their TCR recombination output shaped similarly by thymic selection. Overlap measured in related mother-child pairs was slightly, non-significantly higher than in unrelated pairs.

This chain connects TRBV29-1 to TRBJ1-1; D gene ambiguous. Sequencing used blood. The source is a girl aged 2-10 years in good health. In nucleotides, the CDR3 is TGCAGCGTGCTTAGACTGCTCGGGAACACTGAAGCTTTCTTT. Translated: CSVLRLLGNTEAFF.